A single sample gave rise to the 23 T cell receptor beta chains below, sequenced in a study of blood T cell repertoires in COVID-19. Profiling relied on immunoSEQ multiplex PCR, and the TCRdb table lists in-frame clones only, not all of them. The sample records around 220,000 clones, 80% to 90% being singletons. Sequencing used peripheral blood. The receptors derive from a young man with active or convalescent COVID-19.

The chain uses TRBV2 and TRBJ2-1; 9 bases line up with TRBD1. The CDR3 covers 13 residues. With 7 bases clipped from V and 4 bases from J, the junction kept 2 bases outside the gene matches. Germline values: CDR1 SNHLY, CDR2 FYNNEI. CDR3 coding DNA: TGTGCCAGCATGACAGGGGGATACAATGAGCAGTTCTTC. Protein: CASMTGGYNEQFF.

The chain has TRBV27 and TRBJ2-3, with D perhaps matching TRBD2 (6 bases). V lost 5 bases, J lost 4 bases, and 22 bases lay in between. The germline CDR1 and CDR2 sequences are MNHEY and SMNVEV (reference sequence). The CDR3 covers 17 residues. CDR3 DNA: TGTGCCAGCAGTATCAACAGGCTCCCCACGGGGGCAGATACGCAGTATTTT. It codes for CASSINRLPTGADTQYF.

The chain links TRBV6-1 to TRBJ2-7; D ambiguous. The CDR3 is made up of 15 amino acids. With 3 bases removed from V and 3 bases from J, the gap between germline ends came to 15 bases. Germline-derived CDR1 and CDR2 are MNHNS and SASEGT. CDR3 coding DNA: TGTGCCAGCAGTGATTTAACAGAACCGTTCTACGAGCAGTACTTC. The encoded protein is CASSDLTEPFYEQYF.

Notes on this clone: A read error may account for a junction end that differs from germline. The V and J genes are TRBV7-3 and TRBJ2-2; no definite D call. The germline CDR1 and CDR2 sequences are SGHTA and FQGTGA. The CDR3 covers 11 residues. CDR3 coding DNA: TGTGCCAGCAGCCTAACCGGGGAGCTGTTTTTT. It translates to CASSLTGELFF.

This chain connects TRBV10-3 to TRBJ2-7; D is undetermined. The germline V gene encodes CDR1 ENHRY and CDR2 SYGVKD. The V end was cut by 2 bases, the J end by 2 bases, with 7 bases between. The CDR3 is 13 residues long. The CDR3 nucleotides are TGTGCCATCAGTGAGGTGGGCCCCTACGAGCAGTACTTC. Amino acid sequence: CAISEVGPYEQYF.

This chain links TRBV7-2 with TRBJ2-2; 10 positions match TRBD2. J was trimmed by 4 bases and V by 3 bases; bases with no gene match: 11. The CDR3 is made up of 18 amino acids. Germline loops: CDR1 SGHTA, CDR2 FQGNSA. CDR3 in amino acids: CASSLGLAGVFRTGELFF. CDR3 DNA: TGTGCCAGCAGCTTGGGGCTAGCGGGGGTCTTTCGCACCGGGGAGCTGTTTTTT.

The chain uses TRBV2 and TRBJ1-5; 8 bases agree with TRBD1. Trimming removed 5 bases from V and 5 bases from J; junction bases left unmatched: 2. The CDR3 extends over 13 amino acids. Germline CDR1 SNHLY, CDR2 FYNNEI. CDR3 residues: CASSLQGDQPQHF. The CDR3 coding sequence is TGTGCCAGCAGTCTACAGGGGGATCAGCCCCAGCATTTT.

This rearrangement joins TRBV6-5 to TRBJ1-5, with 9 bases lining up with TRBD1. The ends lost 5 bases at V and 4 bases at J; junction bases unmatched: 6. In germline, CDR1 is MNHEY, CDR2 SVGAGI. The CDR3 consists of 15 residues. This CDR3 is CASSPQTGGNQPQHF. The DNA of the CDR3 is TGTGCCAGCAGTCCGCAGACAGGGGGAAATCAGCCCCAGCATTTT.

This clone was observed at least ten times. The V call is TRBV11-2, the J call TRBJ1-2; D is possibly TRBD1 (6 bases). The germline gives CDR1 SGHAT, CDR2 FQNNGV. Trimming stripped 5 bases from V and 7 bases from J, with 23 bases between. The CDR3 loop spans 16 amino acids. CDR3 DNA: TGTGCCAGCAGCCCAATCGGGGCCAGGGGTCCCCCTGGCTACACCTTC. Protein product: CASSPIGARGPPGYTF.

The rearrangement uses TRBV19 and TRBJ2-1; 8 nucleotides agree with TRBD2. Germline V gene sequence: CDR1 LNHDA, CDR2 SQIVND (reference sequence). CDR3 size: 16 residues. Unmatched junction bases numbered 10, after V lost 4 bases and J lost 5 bases. CDR3: CASSTQLAGLDNEQFF. The DNA for the CDR3 is TGTGCCAGTAGTACCCAGCTAGCGGGTCTCGACAATGAGCAGTTCTTC. Drawing the rest from reference TRBV19 and TRBJ2-1, the complete variable domain is DGGITQSPKYLFRKEGQNVTLSCEQNLNHDAMYWYRQDPGQGLRLIYYSQIVNDFQKGDIAEGYSVSREKKESFPLTVTSAQKNPTAFYLCASSTQLAGLDNEQFFGPGTRLTVL.

The chain links TRBV30 to TRBJ1-4; D remains unclear. Germline V CDR1 and CDR2: GTSNPN, SVGIG (reference sequence). This CDR3 has 14 residues. With 4 bases removed from V and 3 bases from J, the gap between germline ends came to 12 bases. This chain's CDR3 is CAWTISSANEKLFF. The CDR3 DNA sequence: TGTGCCTGGACGATTAGCTCGGCTAATGAAAAACTGTTTTTT.

This clone was detected only once. The rearrangement uses TRBV7-2 and TRBJ2-7; possibly TRBD2 for D (6 bases). V lost 2 bases, J lost 0 bases, and 11 bases lay in between. The germline gives CDR1 SGHTA, CDR2 FQGNSA. The CDR3 is 15 amino acids. The CDR3: CASSLWRASSYEQYF. In DNA, the CDR3 is TGTGCCAGCAGCTTATGGAGGGCAAGCTCCTACGAGCAGTACTTC.

The chain recombines TRBV28 with TRBJ1-5, with D perhaps matching TRBD1 (6 bases). This CDR3 has 14 residues. Germline CDR1 MDHEN, CDR2 SYDVKM. V gave up 7 bases and J gave up 5 bases, with 15 bases separating them. CDR3 loop: CASKGGLGDQPQHF. The CDR3 coding sequence is TGTGCCAGCAAGGGGGGGCTGGGGGATCAGCCCCAGCATTTT. Full variable domain (outside the CDR3, taken from reference TRBV28 and TRBJ1-5): DVKVTQSSRYLVKRTGEKVFLECVQDMDHENMFWYRQDPGLGLRLIYFSYDVKMKEKGDIPEGYSVSREKKERFSLILESASTNQTSMYLCASKGGLGDQPQHFGDGTRLSIL.

The rearrangement joins TRBV28 to TRBJ2-4; 7 positions agree with TRBD2. The germline V gene encodes CDR1 MDHEN and CDR2 SYDVKM. With 3 bases clipped from V and 5 bases from J, the junction kept 4 bases outside the gene matches. The CDR3 runs to 14 residues. The CDR3 sequence is CASSFGLAENIQYF. In nucleotides, the CDR3 is TGTGCCAGCAGTTTTGGGCTAGCGGAAAACATTCAGTACTTC.

J is TRBJ1-1 and V is TRBV27, with 7 bases identical to TRBD1. The CDR3 extends over 13 amino acids. Germline V lookup: CDR1 MNHEY, CDR2 SMNVEV (reference sequence). Trimming took 6 bases from V and 12 from J; bases not matched to a gene: 13. Here the CDR3 DNA reads TGTGCCAGCAGCACCAGACAGGGACGTGGTACTTTCTTT. Translating it yields CASSTRQGRGTFF.

The chain joins TRBV6-4 to TRBJ2-7, with 7 bases identical to TRBD2. Germline V lookup: CDR1 MRHNA, CDR2 SNTAGT. J gave up 7 bases and V 0 bases, and 15 bases lay outside the gene matches. This CDR3 region has 17 residues. The CDR3 DNA reads TGTGCCAGCAGTGACTCGAATTGGCGCGGGAGATTTAGGGAGCAGTACTTC. Translation gives CASSDSNWRGRFREQYF.

This chain uses TRBV30 with TRBJ2-3, with D perhaps TRBD1 (5 bases). The V end lost 0 bases, the J end lost 6 bases, and 10 bases lay between the germline ends. This CDR3 spans 13 amino acids. Germline V CDR1 and CDR2: GTSNPN, SVGIG (reference sequence). CDR3 protein: CAWSVGASDTQYF. CDR3 nucleotides: TGTGCCTGGAGTGTAGGGGCTTCCGATACGCAGTATTTT.

This clone was seen a single time. This sequence joins TRBV6-4 and TRBJ2-5; D is unclear. The V end lost 4 bases, the J end lost 4 bases, and 10 bases lay between the germline ends. Per the germline V gene, CDR1 is MRHNA and CDR2 is SNTAGT. The CDR3 covers 13 residues. The CDR3 sequence is CASSVRAGETQYF. The CDR3 coding sequence is TGTGCCAGCAGTGTGCGAGCAGGAGAGACCCAGTACTTC.

This rearrangement joins TRBV6-1 to TRBJ2-2; 9 bases are a match to TRBD1. The V segment lost 3 bases and the J segment 11 bases; nucleotides outside the gene matches: 4. The germline CDR1 and CDR2 sequences are MNHNS and SASEGT. This CDR3 has 13 residues. In DNA, the CDR3 is TGTGCCAGCAGTGACCAGGACAGGGGAGAGCTGTTTTTT. It is translated as CASSDQDRGELFF.

The chain links TRBV30 to TRBJ1-2; 7 bases line up with TRBD1. The V segment lost 0 bases and the J segment 2 bases; nucleotides outside the gene matches: 3. The CDR3 runs to 14 residues. CDR1 and CDR2 from the germline V gene are GTSNPN and SVGIG (reference sequence). CDR3 in DNA: TGTGCCTGGAGTGTACAGGACAGGAACTATGGCTACACCTTC. Encoded protein: CAWSVQDRNYGYTF.

Concerning this clone: The germline gene is not matched at one end of the junction; a read error may be the cause. The chain employs TRBV19 and TRBJ2-7; possibly TRBD2 for D (6 bases). Germline lookup yields CDR1 LNHDA and CDR2 SQIVND (reference sequence). The CDR3 contains 14 residues. As DNA, the CDR3 is TGTGCCAGTAGTATCAGCAGGGACTCCCACGAGCAGTACTTC. This translates into CASSISRDSHEQYF.

This rearrangement joins TRBV24-1 to TRBJ2-2; 10 bases are shared with TRBD2. The junction had 9 bases not matched to a gene; V was cut back by 3 bases and J by 6 bases. Per germline, CDR1 KGHDR and CDR2 SFDVKD. This CDR3 has 17 amino acids. The CDR3 sequence is CATSDPKAGGMAGELFF. CDR3 sequence (DNA): TGTGCCACCAGTGATCCGAAAGCGGGAGGGATGGCCGGGGAGCTGTTTTTT.

The genes are TRBV7-9 and TRBJ2-1; perhaps TRBD2 as D (6 bases). The CDR3 consists of 16 residues. Germline assignment: CDR1 SEHNR and CDR2 FQNEAQ (reference sequence). The V end lost 7 bases, the J end lost 4 bases, and 20 bases lay between the germline ends. In DNA form, the CDR3 reads TGTGCCAGCACCCGAATCCTAGCGAGAATATACAATGAGCAGTTCTTC. Translating gives CASTRILARIYNEQFF.